This T cell receptor (beta chain) was recorded in a study of blood T cell repertoires in COVID-19. Study-wide background: Researchers got acute and convalescent COVID-19 samples from the United States, Italy and Spain. Sources were T cells, B-cell-depleted T cells, or PBMCs; the material itself was cDNA or gDNA.

This CDR3 has 13 amino acids. The V end lost 7 bases, the J end lost 5 bases, and 14 bases lay between the germline ends. Some clones are missing from TCRdb's copy, which holds only in-frame ones; the method was immunoSEQ multiplex PCR. Of under 200,000 clones in the sample, roughly 83% were seen once. Recruits, aged about 18 to 95 years, lived in roughly 22 US areas. In Cohort 3, a recovered donor had either two negative PCRs, clearance, or symptom resolution. Sample: PBMCs or T cells enriched from blood (not recorded which). This TCR was sampled from a woman aged 55 to 70 who had recovered from COVID-19. This chain connects TRBV12-3 or TRBV12-4 to TRBJ1-1; tentative D call: TRBD1 (6 bases). In DNA form, the CDR3 reads TGTGCCAGCAATCCAGGGACATCAACTGAAGCTTTCTTT. The encoded protein is CASNPGTSTEAFF.